The next 25 T cell receptor beta chains were all read from a single sample in a study of a mutant IDH1 vaccine in newly diagnosed glioma. Produced via immunoSEQ multiplex PCR; TCRdb's table is partial and in-frame only. This table has around 23,000 clones, 65% to 80% appearing once. As for time point: week 5, during vaccination. Vaccinated patients received 300 ug of mutant IDH1 20-mer peptide per dose, with topical imiquimod. Their recognized antigens are unknown. The sample was PBMCs, taken from a glioma patient whose treatment included an IDH1 peptide vaccine. The source of these receptors is a man in his forties with glioma.

In DNA, the CDR3 is TGTGCCAGCAGCTTAAACGGGGGGCTGGACAATGAGCAGTTCTTC. Its protein is CASSLNGGLDNEQFF. V and J are TRBV7-6 and TRBJ2-1, with TRBD2 as a possible D gene (7 bases). The CDR3 loop spans 15 amino acids. V was trimmed by 2 bases and J by 5 bases, leaving 13 bases between them. Germline lookup yields CDR1 SGHVS and CDR2 FNYEAQ. The variable domain in full, completed from reference TRBV7-6 and TRBJ2-1, reads GAGVSQSPRYKVTKRGQDVALRCDPISGHVSLYWYRQALGQGPEFLTYFNYEAQQDKSGLPNDRFSAERPEGSISTLTIQRTEQRDSAMYRCASSLNGGLDNEQFFGPGTRLTVL.

The gene calls are TRBV11-3 and TRBJ2-1, with unresolved D. Trimming stripped 5 bases from V and 4 bases from J, with 9 bases between. This CDR3 contains 13 residues. CDR1 and CDR2 (germline): SGHNT, YENEEA. For the CDR3, the DNA is TGTGCCAGCAGCCTACAGATGTACAATGAGCAGTTCTTC. It translates to CASSLQMYNEQFF.

The rearrangement joins TRBV10-2 to TRBJ2-2; 8 nucleotides line up with TRBD1. The germline V gene encodes CDR1 WSHSY and CDR2 SAAADI. Trimming removed 8 bases from V and 5 bases from J; junction bases left unmatched: 10. This CDR3 comprises 15 residues. The CDR3 DNA follows: TGCGCCAGCCACACGGGACAGGTCGTTACCGGGGAGCTGTTTTTT. This encodes CASHTGQVVTGELFF.

For this clone: This specimen includes other DNA sequences encoding the same CDR3. V gene TRBV7-2 combines with J gene TRBJ2-5; 7 bases are a match to TRBD2. Germline values: CDR1 SGHTA, CDR2 FQGNSA. The CDR3 has 15 amino acids. The V and J ends lost 1 base and 5 bases, in that order; junction bases with no gene match: 7. The CDR3 DNA reads as TGTGCCAGCAGCTTAGAGGGCGGGGAGGGGGAGACCCAGTACTTC. Translation gives CASSLEGGEGETQYF.

This sequence joins TRBV7-9 and TRBJ2-2, with TRBD1 identical over 12 bases. The CDR3 extends over 19 amino acids. After removal of 5 bases from V and 3 bases from J, the junction contained 13 bases not matched to a gene. Germline V gene data show CDR1 as SEHNR and CDR2 as FQNEAQ (reference sequence). The CDR3 loop reads CASSTSRDRGLKYTGELFF. In nucleotides, the CDR3 is TGTGCCAGCAGCACGTCCAGGGACAGGGGGCTGAAGTACACCGGGGAGCTGTTTTTT.

This chain joins TRBV7-2 and TRBJ1-5; D gene unclear. V lost 2 bases and J 2 bases, leaving 10 bases between the germline ends. This CDR3 is built from 15 residues. Germline CDR1 SGHTA, CDR2 FQGNSA. CDR3: CASSLLGQGNQPQHF. In DNA form, the CDR3 reads TGTGCCAGCAGCTTATTAGGCCAGGGCAATCAGCCCCAGCATTTT.

The gene calls are TRBV9 and TRBJ2-2; D is ambiguous. Germline V lookup: CDR1 SGDLS, CDR2 YYNGEE. The CDR3 covers 11 residues. Trimming pared 4 bases from V and 6 bases from J, leaving 4 bases between. The CDR3 nucleotides read TGTGCCAGCAGCTCCTCCGGGGAGCTGTTTTTT. Amino acids: CASSSSGELFF.

The V gene is TRBV18, the J gene TRBJ2-1, with 13 positions matching TRBD2. CDR3 length: 16 residues. In germline, CDR1 is KGHSH, CDR2 LQKENI. The V segment lost 8 bases and the J segment 0 bases; nucleotides outside the gene matches: 4. The CDR3 nucleotides read TGTGCCAGCGGGACTAGCGGGACCAGCTCCTACAATGAGCAGTTCTTC. This encodes CASGTSGTSSYNEQFF.

V gene TRBV9 combines with J gene TRBJ1-6; no clear D. The germline gives CDR1 SGDLS, CDR2 YYNGEE. CDR3 size: 13 residues. V was trimmed by 0 bases and J by 10 bases, leaving 8 bases between them. Here the CDR3 DNA reads TGTGCCAGCAGCGTAGCGGAAGGATCACCCCTCCACTTT. Amino acids: CASSVAEGSPLHF.

This clone was seen a few times. The chain has TRBV7-6 and TRBJ2-2; TRBD2 aligns across 12 bases. V shed 3 bases and J 4 bases; nucleotides not matched to a gene: 3. The CDR3 runs 16 residues. Per germline, CDR1 SGHVS and CDR2 FNYEAQ. CDR3 protein: CASSFVGLAGTGELFF. In nucleotides, the CDR3 is TGTGCCAGCAGCTTTGTGGGACTAGCGGGCACCGGGGAGCTGTTTTTT.

The DNA for the CDR3 is TGCGCCAGCCGCCCTAGCGGGAGACGGGGAGATACGCAGTATTTT. Its translation is CASRPSGRRGDTQYF. The chain has TRBV4-3 and TRBJ2-3, with 10 nucleotides matching TRBD2. The CDR3 totals 15 residues. J was trimmed by 5 bases and V by 8 bases; bases with no gene match: 10. CDR1 and CDR2 (germline): LGHNA, YSLEER.

The V and J genes are TRBV10-2 and TRBJ1-2, with TRBD1 matching over 7 bases. The CDR3 has 13 amino acids. Germline V gives CDR1 WSHSY, CDR2 SAAADI. Losses at the gene ends were 6 bases for V and 7 bases for J; bases not matched to a gene: 8. CDR3 amino acids: CASRVQGDFGYTF. DNA of the CDR3: TGCGCCAGCAGAGTTCAGGGGGATTTTGGCTACACCTTC.

The table lists this clone with a few counts. J is TRBJ1-1 and V is TRBV6-5; no reliable D call. CDR1 is MNHEY, CDR2 SVGAGI, per germline. V was shortened by 4 bases and J by 8 bases, with 8 bases between the two germline ends. The CDR3 is made up of 11 amino acids. DNA of the CDR3: TGTGCCAGCAGTTCGGGGTGGGAAGCTTTCTTT. This gives the protein CASSSGWEAFF.

DNA of the CDR3: TGTGCCAGCTCGCGAGGGACTAGCGCGGGGAATGAGCAGTTCTTC. It yields the protein CASSRGTSAGNEQFF. The chain is built from TRBV18 and TRBJ2-1, with 10 bases matching TRBD2. Unmatched junction bases numbered 9, after V lost 6 bases and J lost 7 bases. Germline V CDR1 and CDR2: KGHSH, LQKENI. The CDR3 has 15 amino acids. Filled out from reference TRBV18 and TRBJ2-1, the complete variable domain reads NAGVMQNPRHLVRRRGQEARLRCSPMKGHSHVYWYRQLPEEGLKFMVYLQKENIIDESGMPKERFSAEFPKEGPSILRIQQVVRGDSAAYFCASSRGTSAGNEQFFGPGTRLTVL.

The rearrangement links TRBV6-1 to TRBJ2-1; 12 bases agree with TRBD2. The CDR3 loop spans 16 amino acids. The germline CDR1 and CDR2 sequences are MNHNS and SASEGT. The trim removed 4 bases at V and 2 bases at J, leaving 3 bases unmatched. The CDR3, as DNA: TGTGCCAGCAGTGGAAGACTAGCGGGAGCCTACAATGAGCAGTTCTTC. Encoded protein: CASSGRLAGAYNEQFF.

This clone is medium-sized within its sample. CDR3 protein: CASSRDNQPQHF. The CDR3 DNA sequence: TGTGCCAGCAGCCGCGACAATCAGCCCCAGCATTTT. The gene calls are TRBV7-2 and TRBJ1-5; D gene ambiguous. Trimming left V 5 bases short and J 3 bases short, with 5 bases between. This CDR3 has 12 residues. Germline CDR1 and CDR2: SGHTA and FQGNSA.

This clone was counted a single time. This chain links TRBV2 with TRBJ2-7; 8 bases are shared with TRBD1. V shed 6 bases, J shed 2 bases, and the junction held 6 bases outside the gene matches. The CDR3 has 14 amino acids. Looked up from germline, CDR1 is SNHLY and CDR2 is FYNNEI. DNA of the CDR3: TGTGCCAGCAGATCAGGGGGCACGGCCTACGAGCAGTACTTC. Protein product: CASRSGGTAYEQYF.

This rearrangement joins TRBV28 to TRBJ2-1, with TRBD2 as a possible D gene (5 bases). Per germline, CDR1 MDHEN and CDR2 SYDVKM. CDR3 length: 14 residues. The germline V and J ends were trimmed by 4 bases and 2 bases, with 9 bases remaining between them. The CDR3 DNA sequence: TGTGCCAGCAGTTCCTCCGGGACCTACAATGAGCAGTTCTTC. As protein: CASSSSGTYNEQFF.

This chain links TRBV29-1 with TRBJ2-5, with 10 bases lining up with TRBD1. The DNA end is more similar to TRBJ2-7, so the J call may be wrong. Germline loops: CDR1 SQVTM, CDR2 ANQGSEA. There are 14 residues in the CDR3. Here the CDR3 DNA reads TGCAGCGTTGAAGTGGGGGACAGGGGCTACGAGCAGTACTTC. It is translated as CSVEVGDRGYEQYF.

The gene calls are TRBV11-2 and TRBJ2-7, with TRBD1 matching 9 bases. Germline CDR1 reads SGHAT; CDR2 reads FQNNGV. Trimming cost V 0 bases and J 6 bases; bases outside gene matches: 6. The CDR3 consists of 15 residues. The CDR3 DNA sequence: TGTGCCAGCAGCTTAGACGGGACAGGGTTCGCCGAGCAGTACTTC. It is translated as CASSLDGTGFAEQYF.

Comments on this clone: The junction departs from the called germline gene at one end, perhaps through a read error. The rearrangement uses TRBV10-3 and TRBJ2-2; the D gene is possibly TRBD2 (6 bases). The CDR3 runs 16 residues. The germline gives CDR1 ENHRY, CDR2 SYGVKD. The CDR3 DNA reads TGTGCCATCAGGTCGCTGGCGGGAAGGAGGAACCGGGGAGCTGTTTTT. Translated, it gives CAIRSLAGRRNRGAVF.

This clone was counted a single time. CDR3 in DNA: TGTGCCAGCATTATAGGGGGGCCGCAGTACGTC. This encodes CASIIGGPQYV. This chain connects TRBV7-7 to TRBJ2-7; perhaps D is TRBD1 or TRBD2 (6 bases each). Trimming cost V 7 bases and J 9 bases, with 13 bases left between them. CDR1 and CDR2 (germline): SSHAT, FNYEAQ (reference sequence). This CDR3 region has 11 residues.

The gene calls are TRBV6-5 and TRBJ2-5; no clear D gene. Trimming removed 0 bases at V and 5 bases at J, with 7 bases between. Germline V lookup: CDR1 MNHEY, CDR2 SVGAGI. The CDR3 sequence is 13 residues long. CDR3: CASSYSISETQYF. CDR3 nucleotide sequence: TGTGCCAGCAGTTACTCGATTTCGGAGACCCAGTACTTC.

This chain uses TRBV6-1 with TRBJ2-7; 7 bases map to TRBD1. Germline V CDR1 and CDR2: MNHNS, SASEGT. This CDR3 region has 12 residues. V was pared by 7 bases and J by 5 bases, with 5 bases of the junction left unmatched. As DNA, the CDR3 is TGTGCCAGCACCAGGGACAGAAACGAGCAGTACGTC. Translating it yields CASTRDRNEQYV.

CDR3 bases: TGTGCCAGCAGCCAAAACAACGGGGAGTTCAATGAGCAGTTCTTC. Residues: CASSQNNGEFNEQFF. This chain links TRBV5-5 with TRBJ2-1; a possible D gene is TRBD2 (5 bases). V shed 4 bases and J shed 6 bases, with 17 bases lying between them. Germline CDR1 SGHKS, CDR2 YYEKEE (reference sequence). The CDR3 runs to 15 residues.